This entry features one T cell receptor beta chain sequence. The antigen is unknown. The data belong to a study of cytomegalovirus exposure and HLA in healthy donors. General study points: Excluded: some indistinguishable V segments such as TRBV6-2 and TRBV6-3.

From germline, CDR1 is SGHTS and CDR2 YDEGEE. V lost 1 base to trimming and J lost 6 bases, with 10 bases between them. The CDR3 extends over 13 amino acids. Amplification used 60 Vbeta primers and 13 Jbeta primers. The repertoire was sequenced with immunoSEQ multiplex PCR; TCRdb's copy has only in-frame clones and lacks some. The repertoire holds fewer than 250,000 clones, about 75% seen once, with around 1.7% in the top ten. The chain uses TRBV5-8 and TRBJ1-2; the D is unclear. The source of this sequence is a young man in good health and CMV-seronegative. The sequenced sample consisted of PBMCs. CDR3 nucleotides: TGTGCCAGCAGCTTGACCGGGGTTGATGGCTACACCTTC. This sequence encodes CASSLTGVDGYTF.